This T cell receptor beta chain is drawn from a study of neurological immune-mediated disorders. On this clonotype itself: Antigen unknown. A much larger clone differs from this one at a single base, so this may be a read error.

For the unsorted libraries, 2 million PBMCs stored at -80 C served as input. Study-wide results and limits: Multiple sclerosis was found to have the least TCR clonal expansion, below healthy controls, and HTLV-1-associated myelopathy the most.

Germline lookup yields CDR1 SEHNR and CDR2 FQNEAQ (reference sequence). The CDR3 consists of 15 residues. V was shortened by 6 bases and J by 0 bases, with 11 bases between the two germline ends. The output of every sequencing run exceeded 190 million TCR-beta sequences, derived from 15-18 subjects. TCRdb called the 5' RACE reads again in MiXCR, with one record for every CDR3 protein. The sample has over 50,000 distinct CDR3 sequences, about 3.5% seen once. This receptor was obtained from a man aged 35 to 55 with multiple sclerosis. The sequenced material came from PBMCs. The rearrangement joins TRBV7-9 to TRBJ1-4, with unresolved D. The DNA of the CDR3 is TGTGCCAGCAGGACAAACAGTACAACTAATGAAAAACTGTTTTTT. Translation gives CASRTNSTTNEKLFF.